A selection of T cell receptor beta chains follows, all from one sample in a study of cytomegalovirus exposure and HLA in healthy donors. The protocol was immunoSEQ multiplex PCR, while the TCRdb copy is restricted to in-frame clones and leaves out a portion. The data contain 110,000 or so clones, 86% of them seen just once; the ten biggest clones take up roughly 5.3%. Material: PBMCs. These receptors all come from a man aged 18 to 30 in good health and CMV-seronegative. CDR3s include the opening cysteine and the closing phenylalanine or tryptophan. The order of the fields is clone size, D gene, V gene, J gene, CDR3 DNA, CDR3 protein. A D gene is named only where the DNA matches it firmly. Rows may omit the clone size; those that give it use once, few, many or a size class.

abundance: NA
d_gene: NA
v_gene: TRBV12-2
j_gene: TRBJ2-7
CDR3nt: TGTGCAAGTCGCTTATCCCGGGCTAAGGGGGAGGGCCACGAGCAGTACTTC
CDR3aa: CASRLSRAKGEGHEQYF

abundance: few
d_gene: TRBD1
v_gene: TRBV29-1
j_gene: TRBJ1-2
CDR3nt: TGCAGCGTTCCGTTCCGGGGACAGGGGGACGGCTACACCTTC
CDR3aa: CSVPFRGQGDGYTF

abundance: once
d_gene: NA
v_gene: TRBV15
j_gene: TRBJ1-4
CDR3nt: TGTGCCACCAGCAGAGATCAGGGCCTAACTAATGAAAAACTGTTTTTT
CDR3aa: CATSRDQGLTNEKLFF

abundance: NA
d_gene: NA
v_gene: TRBV4-1
j_gene: TRBJ2-1
CDR3nt: TGCGCCAGCAGCCCGGACAGTTACAATGAGCAGTTCTTC
CDR3aa: CASSPDSYNEQFF

abundance: NA
d_gene: NA
v_gene: TRBV6-5
j_gene: TRBJ1-1
CDR3nt: TGTGCCAGCAGTCGTTTGAGTACTGAAGCTTTCTTT
CDR3aa: CASSRLSTEAFF

abundance: NA
d_gene: TRBD1
v_gene: TRBV10-3
j_gene: TRBJ2-7
CDR3nt: TGTGCCATCAGTGAGCCCGACAGGGGCGAGCAGTACTTC
CDR3aa: CAISEPDRGEQYF

abundance: once
d_gene: TRBD1
v_gene: TRBV6-6
j_gene: TRBJ1-5
CDR3nt: TGTGCCAGCAGTACCCCGACAGGGGTTCAGCCCCAGCATTTT
CDR3aa: CASSTPTGVQPQHF

abundance: NA
d_gene: TRBD2
v_gene: TRBV5-4
j_gene: TRBJ2-3
CDR3nt: TGTGCCAGCAGCTCCCCGGGAGGGGATACGCAGTATTTT
CDR3aa: CASSSPGGDTQYF

abundance: NA
d_gene: NA
v_gene: TRBV7-8
j_gene: TRBJ1-2
CDR3nt: TGTGCCAGCAGGCAAGACGGAGGTTACGGCTACACCTTC
CDR3aa: CASRQDGGYGYTF

abundance: NA
d_gene: NA
v_gene: TRBV2
j_gene: TRBJ2-7
CDR3nt: TGTGCCAGCATTCTTCTCTACGAGCAGTACTTC
CDR3aa: CASILLYEQYF

abundance: NA
d_gene: TRBD1
v_gene: TRBV6-5
j_gene: TRBJ1-1
CDR3nt: TGTGCCAGCAGTTCCCCGGACAGGGTGTCCACTGAAGCTTTCTTT
CDR3aa: CASSSPDRVSTEAFF

abundance: NA
d_gene: NA
v_gene: TRBV30
j_gene: TRBJ2-3
CDR3nt: TGTGCCTGGAGTAGGACTAGCACAGATACGCAGTATTTT
CDR3aa: CAWSRTSTDTQYF

abundance: NA
d_gene: TRBD2
v_gene: TRBV11-3
j_gene: TRBJ2-2
CDR3nt: TGTGCCAGCAGCTTGGGGGGACTAGCGGGAAGAACCGGGGAGCTGTTTTTT
CDR3aa: CASSLGGLAGRTGELFF

abundance: NA
d_gene: TRBD1
v_gene: TRBV10-3
j_gene: TRBJ1-5
CDR3nt: TGTGCCATCAGTGAGTATGGGACAGGGGGCAATCAGCCCCAGCATTTT
CDR3aa: CAISEYGTGGNQPQHF

abundance: NA
d_gene: TRBD1
v_gene: TRBV6-4
j_gene: TRBJ2-3
CDR3nt: TGTGCCAGCAGTGACTCGACAGGGGGCGATACGCAGTATTTT
CDR3aa: CASSDSTGGDTQYF

abundance: NA
d_gene: NA
v_gene: TRBV7-6
j_gene: TRBJ1-5
CDR3nt: TGTGCCAGCAGCCTCGGACAGCCCCAAGAATATAGCAATCAGCCCCAGCATTTT
CDR3aa: CASSLGQPQEYSNQPQHF

abundance: NA
d_gene: NA
v_gene: TRBV21-1
j_gene: TRBJ2-7
CDR3nt: TGTGCCCTGACTCAGAACCCCTACGAGCAGTACTTC
CDR3aa: CALTQNPYEQYF

abundance: NA
d_gene: NA
v_gene: TRBV29-1
j_gene: TRBJ2-2
CDR3nt: TGCAGCGTTGAATCGGCAGGGTTTTTTGGGAACACCGGGGAGCTGTTTTTT
CDR3aa: CSVESAGFFGNTGELFF

abundance: NA
d_gene: NA
v_gene: TRBV28
j_gene: TRBJ2-3
CDR3nt: TGTGCCAGCAGTTTGGGAGCTTCGAGAGATACGCAGTATTTT
CDR3aa: CASSLGASRDTQYF

abundance: NA
d_gene: TRBD2
v_gene: TRBV15
j_gene: TRBJ2-7
CDR3nt: TGTGCCACCAGCAGAGTTCGGGGGGTCGAGCAGTACTTC
CDR3aa: CATSRVRGVEQYF

abundance: NA
d_gene: NA
v_gene: TRBV7-7
j_gene: TRBJ2-5
CDR3nt: TGTGCTAGCAGCTACGGTCGGGGGTACCAAGAGACCCAGTACTTC
CDR3aa: CASSYGRGYQETQYF

abundance: NA
d_gene: NA
v_gene: TRBV2
j_gene: TRBJ1-1
CDR3nt: TGTGCCAGCACCTTGGGACAGAACACTGAAGCTTTCTTT
CDR3aa: CASTLGQNTEAFF

abundance: NA
d_gene: NA
v_gene: TRBV10-1
j_gene: TRBJ1-1
CDR3nt: TGCGCCAGCAGCCCCGGGAACACTGAAGCTTTCTTT
CDR3aa: CASSPGNTEAFF

abundance: once
d_gene: TRBD1
v_gene: TRBV6-5
j_gene: TRBJ1-2
CDR3nt: TGTGCCAGCAGTCAAGACAGGGATCCCAACTATGGCTACACCTTC
CDR3aa: CASSQDRDPNYGYTF

abundance: NA
d_gene: TRBD1
v_gene: TRBV5-6
j_gene: TRBJ1-2
CDR3nt: TGTGCCAGCAGCTCGACCGGGACAGTCTATGGCTACACCTTC
CDR3aa: CASSSTGTVYGYTF

abundance: NA
d_gene: NA
v_gene: TRBV5-4
j_gene: TRBJ1-1
CDR3nt: TGTGCCAGCAGCCTGATCCCGGGTCGGACTGAAGCTTTCTTT
CDR3aa: CASSLIPGRTEAFF

abundance: NA
d_gene: NA
v_gene: TRBV12-5
j_gene: TRBJ2-3
CDR3nt: TGTGCTAGTGGTTTGTCAGCGCGACGAGACACAGATACGCAGTATTTT
CDR3aa: CASGLSARRDTDTQYF

abundance: NA
d_gene: TRBD2
v_gene: TRBV5-4
j_gene: TRBJ2-1
CDR3nt: TGTGCCAGCAGCTCAAGCGGGGGGGGCAGGAATGAGCAGTTCTTC
CDR3aa: CASSSSGGGRNEQFF

abundance: NA
d_gene: TRBD2
v_gene: TRBV30
j_gene: TRBJ2-3
CDR3nt: TGTGCCTGGAGTCGCCACTTAACTAGCGGGCCACTATCTAGCACAGATACGCAGTATTTT
CDR3aa: CAWSRHLTSGPLSSTDTQYF

abundance: NA
d_gene: NA
v_gene: TRBV5-4
j_gene: TRBJ2-3
CDR3nt: TGTGCCTACGATGCGGGCAGGGGCCCAGATACGCAGTATTTT
CDR3aa: CAYDAGRGPDTQYF

abundance: NA
d_gene: NA
v_gene: TRBV27
j_gene: TRBJ2-2
CDR3nt: TGTGCCAGCAGTTCATACCCCGGGACACCGGGCGTAAACACCGGGGAGCTGTTTTTT
CDR3aa: CASSSYPGTPGVNTGELFF

abundance: NA
d_gene: NA
v_gene: TRBV6-6
j_gene: TRBJ1-3
CDR3nt: TGTGCCAGCAGGCCCGGGGGGGATAGCTCTGGAAACACCATATATTTT
CDR3aa: CASRPGGDSSGNTIYF

abundance: once
d_gene: NA
v_gene: TRBV13
j_gene: TRBJ2-1
CDR3nt: TGTGCCAGCAGCTTAGGAGGAGGGGATGAGCAGTTCTTC
CDR3aa: CASSLGGGDEQFF

abundance: once
d_gene: NA
v_gene: TRBV7-9
j_gene: TRBJ1-1
CDR3nt: TGTGCCAGCAGCCCCTCAGGGGCCGGGACTGAAGCTTTCTTT
CDR3aa: CASSPSGAGTEAFF

abundance: NA
d_gene: TRBD2
v_gene: TRBV10-3
j_gene: TRBJ2-7
CDR3nt: TGTGCCATCAGTGATCTAGCGGGAGGGCCCAGTTCCTACGAGCAGTACTTC
CDR3aa: CAISDLAGGPSSYEQYF

abundance: NA
d_gene: NA
v_gene: TRBV7-4
j_gene: TRBJ2-7
CDR3nt: TGTGCCAGCAGCTTAGCTGCAGGGAATCTAAAGCAGTACTTC
CDR3aa: CASSLAAGNLKQYF

abundance: NA
d_gene: NA
v_gene: TRBV12-5
j_gene: TRBJ2-7
CDR3nt: TGTGCTAGTGGTTCCGGACAGAGCTCCTACGAGCAGTACTTC
CDR3aa: CASGSGQSSYEQYF

abundance: NA
d_gene: NA
v_gene: TRBV5-6
j_gene: TRBJ2-3
CDR3nt: TGTGCCAGCAGCTTGCTCTCGGTCCGGCGGGTTACGCAGTATTTT
CDR3aa: CASSLLSVRRVTQYF

abundance: once
d_gene: NA
v_gene: TRBV18
j_gene: TRBJ2-7
CDR3nt: TGTGCCAGCTCACCAGGTTTCGAGTTGGACGAGCAGTACTTC
CDR3aa: CASSPGFELDEQYF

abundance: NA
d_gene: TRBD1
v_gene: TRBV6-1
j_gene: TRBJ2-7
CDR3nt: TGTGCCAGCAGTGTGAAAGGACAGGGGCAATACGAGCAGTACTTC
CDR3aa: CASSVKGQGQYEQYF

abundance: NA
d_gene: NA
v_gene: TRBV20-1
j_gene: TRBJ1-2
CDR3nt: TGCAGTGCAAAACTAGACACCCGCTACACCTTC
CDR3aa: CSAKLDTRYTF

abundance: NA
d_gene: TRBD2
v_gene: TRBV29-1
j_gene: TRBJ2-3
CDR3nt: TGCAGCGTTGTCCCAGCGGGAATCACAGATACGCAGTATTTT
CDR3aa: CSVVPAGITDTQYF

abundance: NA
d_gene: TRBD1
v_gene: TRBV5-5
j_gene: TRBJ1-2
CDR3nt: TGTGCCAGCAGCTCACCAGGGGGCGTGGGCTACACCTTC
CDR3aa: CASSSPGGVGYTF

abundance: NA
d_gene: NA
v_gene: TRBV2
j_gene: TRBJ2-3
CDR3nt: TGTGCCAGCAGTGAATCTAGCGATAGCACAGATACGCAGTATTTT
CDR3aa: CASSESSDSTDTQYF

abundance: NA
d_gene: NA
v_gene: TRBV4-1
j_gene: TRBJ1-5
CDR3nt: TGCGCCAGCAGCCAGTACGTTCCTGAGGGGAGGGGACAGCCCCAGCATTTT
CDR3aa: CASSQYVPEGRGQPQHF

abundance: NA
d_gene: TRBD2
v_gene: TRBV5-6
j_gene: TRBJ2-7
CDR3nt: TGTGCCAGCAGCCAAGGGACTAGCACCTACGAGCAGTACTTC
CDR3aa: CASSQGTSTYEQYF

abundance: once
d_gene: TRBD2
v_gene: TRBV7-8
j_gene: TRBJ2-3
CDR3nt: TGTGCCAGCAGCTTGCTATCACTAGCGGGAGGGGTAGGGCGCACAGATACGCAGTATTTT
CDR3aa: CASSLLSLAGGVGRTDTQYF

abundance: NA
d_gene: TRBD2
v_gene: TRBV5-1
j_gene: TRBJ2-6
CDR3nt: TGCGCCAGCAGCTTGGTCGGGGGGGCGCGGTCTGGGGCCAACGTCCTGACTTTC
CDR3aa: CASSLVGGARSGANVLTF

abundance: once
d_gene: NA
v_gene: TRBV7-6
j_gene: TRBJ1-1
CDR3nt: TGTGCCAGCAGCTTAGGGGGCGCGAACACTGAAGCTTTCTTT
CDR3aa: CASSLGGANTEAFF

abundance: once
d_gene: NA
v_gene: TRBV25-1
j_gene: TRBJ2-7
CDR3nt: TGTGCCAGCAGTGAAATTACAAGTACGTACGAGCAGTACTTC
CDR3aa: CASSEITSTYEQYF

abundance: NA
d_gene: TRBD2
v_gene: TRBV7-2
j_gene: TRBJ2-4
CDR3nt: TGTGCCAGCTCATGGGGGGGTGACATTCAGTACTTC
CDR3aa: CASSWGGDIQYF

abundance: NA
d_gene: NA
v_gene: TRBV30
j_gene: TRBJ2-2
CDR3nt: TGTGCCTGGAGTGTACGGCGGGTCACCGGGGAGCTGTTTTTT
CDR3aa: CAWSVRRVTGELFF

abundance: NA
d_gene: TRBD1
v_gene: TRBV4-2
j_gene: TRBJ1-5
CDR3nt: TGTGCCAGCAGCCAAGATGAAGGGACAGGGGGTTATAGCAATCAGCCCCAGCATTTT
CDR3aa: CASSQDEGTGGYSNQPQHF

abundance: NA
d_gene: NA
v_gene: TRBV30
j_gene: TRBJ1-2
CDR3nt: TGTGCCTGGAGTGTACAGGCAGGCCTTGGGAACACCTTC
CDR3aa: CAWSVQAGLGNTF

abundance: NA
d_gene: NA
v_gene: TRBV5-1
j_gene: TRBJ1-3
CDR3nt: TGCGCCAGCAGCTTGCGGGGTATTGAAGGAAACACCATATATTTT
CDR3aa: CASSLRGIEGNTIYF

abundance: NA
d_gene: TRBD1
v_gene: TRBV7-9
j_gene: TRBJ1-4
CDR3nt: TGTGCCAGCAGCTCTGGACAGGGAAATGAAAAACTGTTTTTT
CDR3aa: CASSSGQGNEKLFF